This passage covers 17 T cell receptor beta chains from one sample sequenced in a study of response to subunit inactivated influenza vaccine (dated by TCRdb to 2016 to 2018). The protocol used for the library was RT-PCR. This sample was sequenced with an Illumina HiSeq 2500. TCRdb itself trimmed the public reads at Q25 with fastp, ran MiXCR and retained productive beta chains. Identical CDR3 protein sequences are pooled into one entry, listed with their most common genes and DNA. The table for this sample lists around 600,000 distinct CDR3 sequences; about 11% of them were counted only once. The top ten constitute approximately 11% of the sample. The data also belong to a second study, concerning T cells expressing NK-cell markers. From that second study: TCR beta cDNA libraries were made by 5'RACE template switching that added a universal primer site and unique molecular identifiers.

This sample comprised PBMCs from blood, obtained on the day of vaccination. The receptors stem from a man aged 50-60 years who received an inactivated influenza vaccine. Donor details come from another sample of the same person, matched by shared clones.

In this sample, this clonotype turned up a few times. The chain combines TRBV9 with TRBJ2-1, with 10 bases aligning to TRBD2. Germline V gives CDR1 SGDLS, CDR2 YYNGEE. This CDR3 region has 15 residues. V shed 4 bases, J shed 9 bases, and the junction held 10 bases outside the gene matches. The chain's CDR3 is CASSPASGSDGEQFF. CDR3 DNA: TGTGCCAGCAGCCCCGCTAGCGGGAGTGACGGTGAGCAGTTCTTC.

The V and J genes are TRBV28 and TRBJ2-1; perhaps D is TRBD1 or TRBD2 (6 bases each). The V end lost 3 bases, the J end lost 1 base, and 22 bases lay between the germline ends. This CDR3 is built from 19 residues. Germline assignment: CDR1 MDHEN and CDR2 SYDVKM. The CDR3 sequence is CASSLGSLRGSGSYNEQFF. Here the CDR3 DNA reads TGTGCCAGCAGTTTGGGAAGTTTAAGGGGGAGCGGGTCCTACAATGAGCAGTTCTTC.

V gene TRBV2 combines with J gene TRBJ2-1, with 9 positions matching TRBD1. The J segment lost 10 bases and the V segment lost 10 bases, leaving 11 bases of the junction unmatched. Germline CDR1 and CDR2: SNHLY and FYNNEI. This CDR3 region has 13 residues. The CDR3 is CATPGQGEWEQFF. CDR3 nucleotide sequence: TGTGCCACCCCGGGACAGGGAGAATGGGAGCAGTTCTTC.

The rearrangement links TRBV18 to TRBJ2-3, with D unclear. Trimming took off 2 bases at V and 2 bases at J, with 11 bases between the two ends. The length of the CDR3 is 15 residues. Germline V gene data show CDR1 as KGHSH and CDR2 as LQKENI. DNA of the CDR3: TGTGCCAGCTCACCAAGGGTAGACCTCACAGATACGCAGTATTTT. As protein: CASSPRVDLTDTQYF.

This clonotype was counted between two and nine times. The gene calls are TRBV15 and TRBJ2-2; D call uncertain. The CDR3 contains 17 residues. Germline V gene data show CDR1 as LNHNV and CDR2 as YYDKDF (reference sequence). V was clipped by 0 bases and J by 4 bases, with 15 bases between them. The CDR3 sequence is CATSRDPGFLGTGELFF. CDR3 DNA sequence: TGTGCCACCAGCAGAGATCCGGGCTTCCTGGGCACCGGGGAGCTGTTTTTT.

The chain couples TRBV12-3 or TRBV12-4 to TRBJ2-1, with TRBD2 as a possible D gene (6 bases). Trimming cost V 7 bases and J 2 bases, with 15 bases left between them. The CDR3 is 15 residues long. CDR3 nucleotide sequence: TGTGCCAGCAAGGCGGAGGGCCGCACCTACAATGAGCAGTTCTTC. Translated, it gives CASKAEGRTYNEQFF.

The table lists this clonotype with a few counts. The V and J genes are TRBV5-1 and TRBJ2-1; possibly TRBD1 for D (7 bases). In germline, CDR1 is SGHRS, CDR2 YFSETQ. CDR3 size: 16 residues. V shed 0 bases and J shed 4 bases, with 14 bases lying between them. CDR3 region: CASSLEGGTAYNEQFF. CDR3 sequence (DNA): TGCGCCAGCAGCTTGGAGGGCGGGACAGCTTACAATGAGCAGTTCTTC. Filled out from reference TRBV5-1 and TRBJ2-1, the complete variable domain reads KAGVTQTPRYLIKTRGQQVTLSCSPISGHRSVSWYQQTPGQGLQFLFEYFSETQRNKGNFPGRFSGRQFSNSRSEMNVSTLELGDSALYLCASSLEGGTAYNEQFFGPGTRLTVL.

The J gene is TRBJ2-7, the V gene TRBV12-3 or TRBV12-4; a weak D match, TRBD2 (6 bases). Trimming shortened V by 8 bases and J by 6 bases, and 17 bases separated the two germline ends. The CDR3 length is 13 residues. The CDR3 loop reads CASGRGADREQYF. The CDR3 DNA is TGTGCCAGCGGGCGGGGCGCGGATCGCGAGCAGTACTTC.

This clonotype was observed a handful of times. CDR3 sequence (DNA): TGTGCCAGCAGTTACTCCTGGGCCTTAGCTAACTATGGCTACACCTTC. Encoded protein: CASSYSWALANYGYTF. The gene calls are TRBV6-5 and TRBJ1-2, with D hard to call. Per germline, CDR1 MNHEY and CDR2 SVGAGI. Between the trimmed V and J ends, which lost 0 bases and 0 bases, there was a span of 11 bases. This CDR3 contains 16 residues.

This clonotype has ten or more counts. The gene calls are TRBV10-3 and TRBJ2-4; D ambiguous. This CDR3 region has 14 residues. V lost 2 bases and J lost 1, with 6 bases in between. CDR1 and CDR2 from the germline V gene are ENHRY and SYGVKD. This CDR3 reads CAISEPSAKNIQYF. In nucleotides, the CDR3 is TGTGCCATCAGTGAGCCGTCCGCCAAAAACATTCAGTACTTC.

This clonotype showed up just a few times. V and J are TRBV3-1 and TRBJ2-7; 9 bases line up with TRBD1. V trimming: 1 base; J trimming: 4 bases; junction bases outside the gene matches: 5. Germline CDR1 and CDR2: LGHDT and YNNKEL (reference sequence). This CDR3 has 15 amino acids. Written as DNA, the CDR3 is TGTGCCAGCAGCCAAGCCGTGACAGGGGGTTACGAGCAGTACTTC. Protein sequence: CASSQAVTGGYEQYF.

Only a few counts were recorded for this clonotype. The gene calls are TRBV3-1 and TRBJ2-1; 7 bases match TRBD2. This CDR3 has 16 amino acids. Germline CDR1 reads LGHDT; CDR2 reads YNNKEL (reference sequence). The J segment lost 2 bases and the V segment lost 0 bases, leaving 4 bases of the junction unmatched. CDR3 DNA sequence: TGTGCCAGCAGCCAAGATCCCCTAGCGGCCTACAATGAGCAGTTCTTC. The encoded protein is CASSQDPLAAYNEQFF.

This clonotype was observed a handful of times. CDR3 bases: TGTGCCAGCAGCTTAGATGCAGGGAGGGGTGGCTACACCTTC. Encoded protein: CASSLDAGRGGYTF. V gene TRBV7-2 combines with J gene TRBJ1-2, with a weak D call TRBD1 (5 bases). CDR1 and CDR2 (germline): SGHTA, FQGNSA. V was clipped by 1 base and J by 7 bases, with 13 bases between them. The CDR3 is made up of 14 amino acids.

This chain links TRBV20-1 with TRBJ1-5; 10 bases are shared with TRBD1. Unmatched junction bases numbered 8, after V lost 6 bases and J lost 0 bases. The CDR3 length is 16 residues. Germline CDR1 DFQATT, CDR2 SNEGSKA (reference sequence). In DNA form, the CDR3 reads TGCAGTGCCTGGGGACAGGGGACCTATAGCAATCAGCCCCAGCATTTT. Its translation: CSAWGQGTYSNQPQHF.

This chain links TRBV3-1 with TRBJ2-3; TRBD2 aligns across 7 bases. From germline, CDR1 is LGHDT and CDR2 YNNKEL (reference sequence). This CDR3 is 15 amino acids long. Trimming cost V 4 bases and J 1 base; bases outside gene matches: 5. In DNA form, the CDR3 reads TGTGCCAGCAGCCCTAGCGGTGACCGCACAGATACGCAGTATTTT. Translation: CASSPSGDRTDTQYF.

This clonotype was detected a few times. V usage is TRBV7-6 and J usage is TRBJ2-2, with 10 bases matching TRBD2. The germline V gene has CDR1 SGHVS and CDR2 FNYEAQ. J lost 4 bases, V lost 2 bases, and 7 bases had no gene match. The CDR3 loop spans 17 amino acids. The CDR3, as DNA: TGTGCCAGCAGCTTAACCACTCGGACTAGCGGCACCGGGGAGCTGTTTTTT. It encodes CASSLTTRTSGTGELFF.

For the CDR3, the DNA is TGTGCCAGCAGACCTCCGGGACGGGGAAACTATGGCTACACCTTC. It translates to CASRPPGRGNYGYTF. The rearrangement uses TRBV6-1 and TRBJ1-2; D might be TRBD1 (5 bases). The CDR3 is made up of 15 amino acids. CDR1 and CDR2 from the germline V gene are MNHNS and SASEGT. Trimming pared 6 bases from V and 2 bases from J, leaving 16 bases between.